The rows below give T cell receptor beta chains drawn from one sample of a study of T-cell memory formation after mild COVID-19. One entry per CDR3 protein, called by TCRdb with MiXCR from the 5' RACE reads. The table records more than 300,000 distinct CDR3 sequences, roughly an eighth of them present only once. The sequencing input was PBMCs or a T cell subset sorted from them (not recorded which). These receptor sequences come from a man aged 18 to 35 who had mild COVID-19 (a few samples of this study predate the infection). Cell type and time point are not known. CDR3s include the opening cysteine and the closing phenylalanine or tryptophan. D genes are given only for firm matches. Clone size, where shown, is once, few, many, or a class for clones that have expanded.

few	TRBV7-2	TRBJ2-7	TRBD1	TGTGCCAGCAGCCCTAGGACAGGTAGCCTGAGGGAGTACTTC	CASSPRTGSLREYF
NA	TRBV4-3	TRBJ1-6	NA	TGCGCCAGCAGCCAAGAGGGGGGCGGGTTCTGGCCCCTCCACTTT	CASSQEGGGFWPLHF
NA	TRBV7-9	TRBJ2-2	TRBD1	TGTGCCAGCAGCTTAGGTTCGACAGGGTCATCCGGGGAGCTGTTTTTT	CASSLGSTGSSGELFF
NA	TRBV7-6	TRBJ1-5	NA	TGTGCCAGCAGTCTGATGGGGGTCCCACCTTATAGCAATCAGCCCCAGCATTTT	CASSLMGVPPYSNQPQHF
once	TRBV28	TRBJ1-3	TRBD1	TGTGCCAGCAGTTTATACACAGGGGTGGACACCATATATTTT	CASSLYTGVDTIYF
NA	TRBV12-3/TRBV12-4	TRBJ1-2	NA	TGTGCCAGCAGTTTACAACCAGATTCTAACTATGGCTACACCTTC	CASSLQPDSNYGYTF
NA	TRBV29-1	TRBJ2-1	TRBD2	TGCAGCGTTGATGGCACTAGCGGGTCCTTACCCAATGAGCAGTTCTTC	CSVDGTSGSLPNEQFF
NA	TRBV5-1	TRBJ2-3	TRBD2	TGCGCCAGCAGCATAAGACTAGCACCTGGGGATACGCAGTATTTT	CASSIRLAPGDTQYF
few	TRBV2	TRBJ2-3	TRBD2	TGTGCCAGCGGAGGGACTAGCGGAAGCACAGATACGCAGTATTTT	CASGGTSGSTDTQYF
NA	TRBV12-3/TRBV12-4	TRBJ1-3	NA	TGTGCCAGCAGTTTTCGACCGATCTCTGGAAACACCATATATTTT	CASSFRPISGNTIYF
NA	TRBV28	TRBJ1-1	NA	TGTGCCAGCCCTGCCCCGGGCGTCCTGAACACTGAAGCTTTCTTT	CASPAPGVLNTEAFF
many	TRBV6-5	TRBJ2-7	TRBD1	TGTGCCAGCAGTGTCTCCGGGACAGGGGTGGGTGAGCAGTACTTC	CASSVSGTGVGEQYF
NA	TRBV12-3/TRBV12-4	TRBJ1-3	NA	TGTGCCAGCATGGGTAACGGTGGAAACACCATATATTTT	CASMGNGGNTIYF
few	TRBV7-9	TRBJ1-2	NA	TGTGCCAGCAGCCCGACAGTGACGGGTACGAATGGCTACACCTTC	CASSPTVTGTNGYTF
few	TRBV5-5	TRBJ1-5	NA	TGTGCCAGCAGCGGCACAGCTAACGGTCAGCCCCAGCATTTT	CASSGTANGQPQHF
NA	TRBV7-9	TRBJ1-2	TRBD1	TGTGCCAGCAGTCGATGGACAGGGGGATTCTATGGCTACACCTTC	CASSRWTGGFYGYTF
few	TRBV11-2	TRBJ2-5	NA	TGTGCCAGCAGCTTGCCTGGGAAGACCCAGTACTTC	CASSLPGKTQYF
NA	TRBV4-3	TRBJ1-2	NA	TGCGCCAGCAGCCAAGAAATTGACGGCGATGGCTACACCTTC	CASSQEIDGDGYTF
many	TRBV12-3/TRBV12-4	TRBJ2-3	TRBD1	TGTGCCAGCAGTTTCGGACAGGGCTACACAGATACGCAGTATTTT	CASSFGQGYTDTQYF
few	TRBV20-1	TRBJ2-5	TRBD2	TGCAGTGCTCCGGGACTAGCGGGGGTACCGAAGGGCCAGTACTTC	CSAPGLAGVPKGQYF
NA	TRBV7-9	TRBJ1-3	NA	TGTGCCAGCAGCTCCAACGACCGGGGAAACACCATATATTTT	CASSSNDRGNTIYF
few	TRBV6-6	TRBJ2-7	TRBD2	TGTGCCAGCAGCACATTAGCGGGGGGCTATTCCTACGAGCAGTACTTC	CASSTLAGGYSYEQYF
NA	TRBV20-1	TRBJ2-1	TRBD1	TGCAGTGCCCCCGGGACAGGGGGAAATGAGCAGTTCTTC	CSAPGTGGNEQFF
NA	TRBV7-2	TRBJ2-1	TRBD2	TGTGCCAGCAGCCGACCTTTGGGTAGCGGGGGGGTGGATGAGCAGTTCTTC	CASSRPLGSGGVDEQFF
NA	TRBV6-1	TRBJ1-3	NA	TGTGCCACCCACTCCGCCGGGATCGCGGGAAACACCATATATTTT	CATHSAGIAGNTIYF
NA	TRBV7-9	TRBJ2-7	TRBD1	TGTGCCAGCAGCTCAGGGGGCTCGGTCTACGAGCAGTACTTC	CASSSGGSVYEQYF
NA	TRBV6-5	TRBJ1-1	TRBD1	TGTGCCAGCAGTTACGCAAACAGGGGGGGGACTGAAGCTTTCTTT	CASSYANRGGTEAFF
few	TRBV28	TRBJ2-1	NA	TGTGCCAGCAGTTTATTGCGGGCATACAATGAGCAGTTCTTC	CASSLLRAYNEQFF
NA	TRBV5-1	TRBJ2-1	NA	TGCGCCAGCAGCTTGGAGGCGGTTTTGATCTCCTACAATGAGCAGTTCTTC	CASSLEAVLISYNEQFF
few	TRBV11-3	TRBJ2-1	NA	TGTGCCAGCAGCGCCCGGGGACTCTCCTACAATGAGCAGTTCTTC	CASSARGLSYNEQFF
NA	TRBV15	TRBJ1-2	NA	TGTGCCACCAGCAGAGATCGCACAGAGTTTAACTATGGCTACACCTTC	CATSRDRTEFNYGYTF
few	TRBV25-1	TRBJ1-1	NA	TGTGCCAGCCGAAATTCAGGGAACACTGAAGCTTTCTTT	CASRNSGNTEAFF
NA	TRBV4-3	TRBJ1-1	TRBD1	TGCGCCAGCAGCAGACACAGGGGTTCCGCTGAAGCTTTCTTT	CASSRHRGSAEAFF
few	TRBV20-1	TRBJ1-3	NA	TGCAGTGCTAGCCCGCCCACCGGCGCTGGAAACACCATATATTTT	CSASPPTGAGNTIYF
few	TRBV7-9	TRBJ2-1	NA	TGTGCCAGCACCCTTCGGGGGCCATATGAGCAGTTCTTC	CASTLRGPYEQFF
few	TRBV7-3	TRBJ2-3	NA	TGTGCCAGCAGCCCATCCTTAGTCGCAGATACGCAGTATTTT	CASSPSLVADTQYF
few	TRBV7-9	TRBJ1-3	NA	TGTGCCAGCAGCTTATTGGGTCGGGGACGGAAAAGCTCTGGAAACACCATATATTTT	CASSLLGRGRKSSGNTIYF
many	TRBV10-3	TRBJ2-7	NA	TGTGCCAACCAGCAGGGTATCTCCTACGAGCAGTACTTC	CANQQGISYEQYF
few	TRBV12-3/TRBV12-4	TRBJ2-2	NA	TGTGCCAGCACCCGAGACCCTCAAAGGGGCACCGGGGAGCTGTTTTTT	CASTRDPQRGTGELFF
NA	TRBV7-6	TRBJ1-4	NA	TGTGCCAGCAGCTCCTCGGGCAGCCTTGCAACTAATGAAAAACTGTTTTTT	CASSSSGSLATNEKLFF
NA	TRBV10-3	TRBJ2-5	NA	TGTGCCATCAGTGAGTCGGGTAATTTCATTAAAGAGACCCAGTACTTC	CAISESGNFIKETQYF
NA	TRBV5-4	TRBJ2-6	NA	TGTGCCAGCAGCTTAGATGCCAACGTCCTGACTTTC	CASSLDANVLTF
few	TRBV5-1	TRBJ2-3	NA	TGCGCCAGCAGCCTGGTAATATCCGGCACAGATACGCAGTATTTT	CASSLVISGTDTQYF
few	TRBV20-1	TRBJ1-5	NA	TGCAGTGCTAGAGATCGGGCGGCGGGGCAGCCCCAGCATTTT	CSARDRAAGQPQHF
few	TRBV20-1	TRBJ2-7	NA	TGCAGTGCTAGACCCGACGGGACTGACTACGAGCAGTACTTC	CSARPDGTDYEQYF
once	TRBV7-3	TRBJ2-2	TRBD2	TGTGCCAGCAGCTTATTCGGACTAGCGGGGGATGGCACCGGGGAGCTGTTTTTT	CASSLFGLAGDGTGELFF
few	TRBV29-1	TRBJ2-5	TRBD2	TGCAGCGTTGATCGACTAGCGGGGAGAATAGGGGAGACCCAGTACTTC	CSVDRLAGRIGETQYF
few	TRBV20-1	TRBJ1-4	NA	TGCAGTGCTAGGGGGGGGACGACGGATGAAAAACTGTTTTTT	CSARGGTTDEKLFF
NA	TRBV5-1	TRBJ2-1	NA	TGCGCCAGCAGCATCCAAGGGACGGGGACGAGGGAGTTCTTC	CASSIQGTGTREFF
few	TRBV7-2	TRBJ1-2	NA	TGTGCCAGCAGCTTAGGTCAGGGGCGAGGTGCCCACTTC	CASSLGQGRGAHF
NA	TRBV5-1	TRBJ2-5	TRBD1	TGCGCCAGCAGCGAAGGACAGGGCAGGGAGACCCAGTACTTC	CASSEGQGRETQYF
NA	TRBV12-3/TRBV12-4	TRBJ2-6	NA	TGTGCCAGCAGTTTAGCTGGGACAACCGGGGCCAACGTCCTGACTTTC	CASSLAGTTGANVLTF
NA	TRBV4-2	TRBJ2-5	NA	TGTGCCAGCAGCCCATATCCGGGGCGGGAAGAGACCCAGTACTTC	CASSPYPGREETQYF
many	TRBV9	TRBJ2-5	TRBD2	TGTGCCAGCAGCCCCCGCTCCTCCAGCGGGGGCGCCGAGACCCAGTACTTC	CASSPRSSSGGAETQYF
few	TRBV6-5	TRBJ2-2	NA	TGTGCCAGCAGATCGACTGAAGCGAACACCGGGGAGCTGTTTTTT	CASRSTEANTGELFF
NA	TRBV7-2	TRBJ2-7	TRBD2	TGTGCCAGCGGCCGAAGCGGGGAACTTTCTGAGCAGTACTTC	CASGRSGELSEQYF